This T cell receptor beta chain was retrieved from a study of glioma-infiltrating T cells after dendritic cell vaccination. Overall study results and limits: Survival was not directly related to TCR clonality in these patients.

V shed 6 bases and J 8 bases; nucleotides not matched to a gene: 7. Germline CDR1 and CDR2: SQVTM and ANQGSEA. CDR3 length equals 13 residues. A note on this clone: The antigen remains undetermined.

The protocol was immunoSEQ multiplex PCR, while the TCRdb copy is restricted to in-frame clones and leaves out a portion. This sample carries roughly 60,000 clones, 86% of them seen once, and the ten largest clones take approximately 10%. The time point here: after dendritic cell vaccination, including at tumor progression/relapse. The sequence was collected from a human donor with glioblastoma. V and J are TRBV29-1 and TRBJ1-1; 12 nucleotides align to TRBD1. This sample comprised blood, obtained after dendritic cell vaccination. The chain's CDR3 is CSVARDRGPEAFF. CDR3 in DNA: TGCAGCGTGGCGAGGGACAGGGGGCCCGAAGCTTTCTTT.